The next 24 T cell receptor beta chains were all read from a single sample in a study of CXCR3-negative and CXCR3-positive naive CD8 T cells. Study findings and constraints: Naive CXCR3-positive cells had TRB CDR3s more hydrophobic than those of CXCR3-negative naive cells.

Each TRB cDNA library was prepared by 5' RACE (with UMI labels). From its re-call of the 5' RACE reads, TCRdb lists each CDR3 protein once, without DNA. The listing records 100,000 to 150,000 distinct CDR3 sequences. Their antigens are not known. Sequenced input: naive CXCR3+ CD8+ T cells from blood. Subset here: CD45RO-CCR7+CD27+CD95- naive CD8+ T cells expressing CXCR3 (TNR3+). These receptors all come from a human donor in good health. Some clones in this sample may be carry-over from other donors' samples.

J is TRBJ2-2 and V is TRBV20-1; lacking DNA, the TRBD2 call made by TCRdb goes unchecked. CDR3 length: 15 amino acids. Germline V gene sequence: CDR1 DFQATT, CDR2 SNEGSKA (reference sequence). This chain's CDR3 is CSARDLAGVSGELFF.

The chain has TRBV29-1 and TRBJ1-1; as DNA is missing, the TRBD1 call by TCRdb cannot be tested. The CDR3 extends over 13 amino acids. From germline, CDR1 is SQVTM and CDR2 ANQGSEA. The CDR3 loop reads CSADGGWDTEAFF.

The V call is TRBV3-1, the J call TRBJ2-7; TCRdb outputs TRBD2, but without DNA this stays unchecked. The CDR3 sequence is 18 residues long. Germline-derived CDR1 and CDR2 are LGHDT and YNNKEL (reference sequence). CDR3 region: CASSPTGGGSTSSYEQYF.

This sequence joins TRBV7-9 and TRBJ1-1. Per the germline V gene, CDR1 is SEHNR and CDR2 is FQNEAQ (reference sequence). This CDR3 has 13 residues. CDR3 loop: CASSLADYTEAFF.

V usage is TRBV5-1 and J usage is TRBJ2-7; TCRdb's D call, TRBD1, is unchecked because there is no DNA. CDR3 length: 15 amino acids. From germline, CDR1 is SGHRS and CDR2 YFSETQ. The CDR3 sequence is CASSSDRGLSYEQYF.

This CDR3 reads CASSLLATSTDTQYF. J is TRBJ2-3 and V is TRBV5-6. CDR3 size: 15 residues. Germline V gene lookup returns CDR1 SGHDT and CDR2 YYEEEE.

CDR3: CSARDPGLWQHGLYEQYF. The rearrangement links TRBV20-1 to TRBJ2-7; TCRdb lists TRBD2, though no DNA is available to test this call. The CDR3 is made up of 18 amino acids. Germline-derived CDR1 and CDR2 are DFQATT and SNEGSKA (reference sequence).

The rearrangement links TRBV5-1 to TRBJ1-1; TCRdb outputs TRBD1, but without DNA this stays unchecked. The CDR3 consists of 17 residues. In germline, CDR1 is SGHRS, CDR2 YFSETQ. CDR3 region: CASSTEGVVMGNTEAFF. Based on the CDR3 plus reference TRBV5-1 and TRBJ1-1, the full variable domain is KAGVTQTPRYLIKTRGQQVTLSCSPISGHRSVSWYQQTPGQGLQFLFEYFSETQRNKGNFPGRFSGRQFSNSRSEMNVSTLELGDSALYLCASSTEGVVMGNTEAFFGQGTRLTVV.

The V and J genes are TRBV23-1 and TRBJ2-1; TCRdb calls TRBD1, which cannot be checked without DNA. TRBV23-1 counts as an open reading frame of uncertain function. This CDR3 region has 15 residues. The CDR3 reads CASSPPDRAYNEQFF.

The rearrangement joins TRBV12-5 to TRBJ2-1; checking the TCRdb D call of TRBD2 is not possible without DNA. The CDR3 is 18 residues long. Germline values: CDR1 LGHNT, CDR2 FRNRAP. CDR3 amino acids: CASGLVVPSGKLYNEQFF.

The chain uses TRBV12-3 or TRBV12-4 and TRBJ2-1; lacking DNA, the TRBD2 call made by TCRdb goes unchecked. The CDR3 contains 16 residues. This CDR3 is CASSPTSGGSYNEQFF.

The chain recombines TRBV20-1 with TRBJ2-3; TCRdb's D gene call, TRBD2, goes unchecked for lack of DNA. The germline V gene has CDR1 DFQATT and CDR2 SNEGSKA (reference sequence). This CDR3 is built from 15 residues. The CDR3 spells CSVPAVRGRTDTQYF.

The chain recombines TRBV29-1 with TRBJ2-2; TCRdb's D call of TRBD2 is untestable without DNA. This CDR3 contains 13 residues. The V gene's germline CDR1 is SQVTM and CDR2 ANQGSEA. The CDR3 loop is CSVEWASTGELFF.

The V gene is TRBV12-3 or TRBV12-4, the J gene TRBJ1-3. This CDR3 contains 15 residues. CDR3 residues: CASSLAPYSGNTIYF.

The chain joins TRBV28 to TRBJ2-1. CDR1 is MDHEN, CDR2 SYDVKM, per germline. This CDR3 has 15 amino acids. CDR3 amino acids: CASSLYRGSYNEQFF.

This chain connects TRBV30 to TRBJ2-1. CDR3 length: 12 amino acids. Germline V gene data show CDR1 as GTSNPN and CDR2 as SVGIG (reference sequence). The CDR3 loop reads CAWSEENNEQFF.

The V gene is TRBV12-3 or TRBV12-4, the J gene TRBJ1-6; lacking DNA, the TRBD1 call made by TCRdb goes unchecked. CDR3 length: 14 residues. The CDR3: CASSFQQGGSPLHF.

The chain recombines TRBV15 with TRBJ2-7; TCRdb gives TRBD1 as the D gene, but with no DNA this cannot be confirmed. This CDR3 contains 16 residues. The germline V gene has CDR1 LNHNV and CDR2 YYDKDF (reference sequence). Here the CDR3 reads CATSTLPGQGSYEQYF.

This chain joins TRBV9 and TRBJ2-2; absent DNA, TCRdb's TRBD1 call cannot be checked. This CDR3 comprises 16 residues. CDR1 is SGDLS, CDR2 YYNGEE, per germline. The CDR3 here is CASSVLAGVNTGELFF.

This chain connects TRBV5-1 to TRBJ2-7; absent DNA, TCRdb's TRBD1 call cannot be checked. The germline gives CDR1 SGHRS, CDR2 YFSETQ. This CDR3 is 15 amino acids long. The CDR3 loop reads CASSLEGQSSYEQYF. Complete variable domain (other parts from reference TRBV5-1 and TRBJ2-7): KAGVTQTPRYLIKTRGQQVTLSCSPISGHRSVSWYQQTPGQGLQFLFEYFSETQRNKGNFPGRFSGRQFSNSRSEMNVSTLELGDSALYLCASSLEGQSSYEQYFGPGTRLTVT.

The V call is TRBV20-1, the J call TRBJ2-1; without DNA, the TCRdb call of TRBD1 cannot be checked. Germline CDR1 and CDR2: DFQATT and SNEGSKA (reference sequence). The length of the CDR3 is 14 residues. Here the CDR3 reads CSASCPGEGFEQFF.

The chain carries TRBV28 and TRBJ2-3; TCRdb's D call of TRBD2 is untestable without DNA. This CDR3 contains 15 residues. Germline V CDR1 and CDR2: MDHEN, SYDVKM. The chain's CDR3 is CASNLAGYSTDTQYF.

This rearrangement joins TRBV7-9 to TRBJ2-7. This CDR3 contains 16 residues. Germline V gene lookup returns CDR1 SEHNR and CDR2 FQNEAQ (reference sequence). CDR3 amino acids: CASSLGPTLSSYEQYF. Based on the CDR3 plus reference TRBV7-9 and TRBJ2-7, the full variable domain is DTGVSQNPRHKITKRGQNVTFRCDPISEHNRLYWYRQTLGQGPEFLTYFQNEAQLEKSRLLSDRFSAERPKGSFSTLEIQRTEQGDSAMYLCASSLGPTLSSYEQYFGPGTRLTVT.

The gene calls are TRBV12-3 or TRBV12-4 and TRBJ2-7; TCRdb outputs TRBD2, but without DNA this stays unchecked. The CDR3 is 15 residues long. Here the CDR3 reads CASSSTGTSGYEQYF.